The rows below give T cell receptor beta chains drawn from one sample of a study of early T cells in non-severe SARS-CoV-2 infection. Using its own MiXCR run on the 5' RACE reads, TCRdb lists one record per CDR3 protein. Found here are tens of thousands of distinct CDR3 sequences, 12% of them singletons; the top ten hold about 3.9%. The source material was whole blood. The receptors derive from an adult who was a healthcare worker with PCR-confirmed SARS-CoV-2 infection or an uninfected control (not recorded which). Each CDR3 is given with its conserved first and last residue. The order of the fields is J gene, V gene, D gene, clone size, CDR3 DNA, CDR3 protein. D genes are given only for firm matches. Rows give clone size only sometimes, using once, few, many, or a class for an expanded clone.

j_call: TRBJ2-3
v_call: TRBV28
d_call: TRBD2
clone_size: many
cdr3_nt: TGTGCCAGCAGTGGACTAGCTAACACGCAGTATTTT
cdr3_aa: CASSGLANTQYF

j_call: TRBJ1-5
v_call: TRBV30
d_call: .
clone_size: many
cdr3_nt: TGTGCCTGGAGTACTGGGACTGCCTACAATCAGCCCCAGCATTTT
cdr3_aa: CAWSTGTAYNQPQHF

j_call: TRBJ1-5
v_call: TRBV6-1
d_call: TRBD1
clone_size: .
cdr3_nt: TGTGCCAGCAAAAACAGGGGCATAACCATTAGCAATCAGCCCCAGCATTTT
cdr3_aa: CASKNRGITISNQPQHF

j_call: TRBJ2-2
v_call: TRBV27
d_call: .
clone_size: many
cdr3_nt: TGTGCCAGCAGTTTCAACGGCTCACCCGGGGAGCTGTTTTTT
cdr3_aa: CASSFNGSPGELFF

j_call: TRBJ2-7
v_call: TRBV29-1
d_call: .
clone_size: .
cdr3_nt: TGCAGCGTTGTGTGGTCAACCTACGAGCAGTACTTC
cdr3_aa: CSVVWSTYEQYF

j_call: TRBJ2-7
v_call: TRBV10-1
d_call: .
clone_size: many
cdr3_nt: TGCGCCAGGCTACAGGGCTCCTACGAGCAGTACTTC
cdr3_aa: CARLQGSYEQYF

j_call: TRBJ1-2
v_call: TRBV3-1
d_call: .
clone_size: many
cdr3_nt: TGTGCCAGCAGCTATACTTCTAACTATGGCTACACCTTC
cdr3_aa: CASSYTSNYGYTF

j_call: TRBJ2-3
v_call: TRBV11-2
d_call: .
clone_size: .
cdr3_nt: TGTGCCAGCAGCCCATCCCCTAGGGAGGCAGATACGCAGTATTTT
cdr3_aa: CASSPSPREADTQYF

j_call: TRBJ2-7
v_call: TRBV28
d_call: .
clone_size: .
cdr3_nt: TGTGCCAGCAAAACGGGGGGCAGGAGGCCTACCTACGAGCAGTACTTC
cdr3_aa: CASKTGGRRPTYEQYF

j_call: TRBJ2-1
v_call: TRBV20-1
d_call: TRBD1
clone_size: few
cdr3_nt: TGCAGTGCTAGTGATCCGGGACAGGGAGGGGATGAGCAGTTCTTC
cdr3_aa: CSASDPGQGGDEQFF

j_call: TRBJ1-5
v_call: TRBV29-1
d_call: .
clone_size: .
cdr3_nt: TGCAGCGTTGTAGAGGGGAACCAGCCCCAGCATTTT
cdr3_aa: CSVVEGNQPQHF

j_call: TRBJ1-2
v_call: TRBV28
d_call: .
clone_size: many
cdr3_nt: TGTGCCAGCAGTTTGCAGGGAACCTATGGCTACACCTTC
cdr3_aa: CASSLQGTYGYTF

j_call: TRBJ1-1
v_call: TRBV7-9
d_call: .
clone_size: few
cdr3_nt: TGTGCCAGCAGCTCCTCGATGAACACTGAAGCTTTCTTT
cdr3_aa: CASSSSMNTEAFF

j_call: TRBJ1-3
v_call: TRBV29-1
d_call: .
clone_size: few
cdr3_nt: TGCAGCGTTGAGAGCTCTGGAAACACCATATATTTT
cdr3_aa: CSVESSGNTIYF

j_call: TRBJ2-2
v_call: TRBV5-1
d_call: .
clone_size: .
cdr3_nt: TGCGCCAGCAGCTTGGGGAGAGCGGTCGAGCCCGGGGAGCTGTTTTTT
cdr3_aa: CASSLGRAVEPGELFF

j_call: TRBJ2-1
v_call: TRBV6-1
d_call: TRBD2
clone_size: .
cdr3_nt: TGTGCCAGCAGTCGACTAGCGGGAGGCCCTAACTCCTACAATGAGCAGTTCTTC
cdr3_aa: CASSRLAGGPNSYNEQFF

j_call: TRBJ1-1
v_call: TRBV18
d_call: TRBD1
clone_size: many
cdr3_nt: TGTGCCAGCTCACTGCTTTCGGACAGGGCGGCCGAAGCTTTCTTT
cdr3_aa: CASSLLSDRAAEAFF

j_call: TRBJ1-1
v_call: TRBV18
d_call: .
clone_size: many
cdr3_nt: TGTGCCAGCTCACGGGTGAACACTGAAGCTTTCTTT
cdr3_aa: CASSRVNTEAFF

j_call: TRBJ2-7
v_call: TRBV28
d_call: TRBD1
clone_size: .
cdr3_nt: TGTGCCAGCAGTCGTACGGGAATAGGGGGCAGAGAGCAGTACTTC
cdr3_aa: CASSRTGIGGREQYF

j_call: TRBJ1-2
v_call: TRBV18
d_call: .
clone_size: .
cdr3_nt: TGTGCCAGCTCACCAAGGACACAATCCGGCGGTGGCTACACCTTC
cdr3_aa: CASSPRTQSGGGYTF

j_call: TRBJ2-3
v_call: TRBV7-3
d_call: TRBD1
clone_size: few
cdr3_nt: TGTGCCAGCAGCGCCTACAGGGGTAATACGCAGTATTTT
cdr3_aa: CASSAYRGNTQYF

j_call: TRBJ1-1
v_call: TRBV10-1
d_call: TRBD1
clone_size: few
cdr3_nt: TGCGCCAGCAGTGAGTCTACAGGGGGGGACACTGAAGCTTTCTTT
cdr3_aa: CASSESTGGDTEAFF

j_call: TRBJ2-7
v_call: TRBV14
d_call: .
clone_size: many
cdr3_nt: TGTGCCAGCAGCCTCCTGGGTGGGCAGGGCGTCTACGAGCAGTACTTC
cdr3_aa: CASSLLGGQGVYEQYF

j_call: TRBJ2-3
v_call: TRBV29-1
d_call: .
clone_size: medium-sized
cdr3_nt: TGCAGCGTTGGAGGCGGGGCTAGCACAGATACGCAGTATTTT
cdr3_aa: CSVGGGASTDTQYF

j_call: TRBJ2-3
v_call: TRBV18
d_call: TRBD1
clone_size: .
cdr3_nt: TGTGCCAGCTCACCAGCAGGGGGCACGCAGTATTTT
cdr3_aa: CASSPAGGTQYF

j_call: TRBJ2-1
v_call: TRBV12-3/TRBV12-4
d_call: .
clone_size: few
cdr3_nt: TGTGCCAGCAGGAGGAGCGGAAGCTCCTACAATGAGCAGTTCTTC
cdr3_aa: CASRRSGSSYNEQFF

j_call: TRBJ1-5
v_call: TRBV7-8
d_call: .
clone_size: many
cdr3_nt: TGTGCCAGCAGGGTGGAGGGGATAAAGAGCAATCAGCCCCAGCATTTT
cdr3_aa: CASRVEGIKSNQPQHF

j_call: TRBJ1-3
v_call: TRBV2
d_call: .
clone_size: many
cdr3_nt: TGTGCCAGCAGTTCACACCCTAGCGGGGGACCCCGCTCTGGAAACACCATATATTTT
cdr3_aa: CASSSHPSGGPRSGNTIYF

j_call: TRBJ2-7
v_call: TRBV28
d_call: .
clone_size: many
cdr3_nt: TGTGCCAGCAGCTCAACCTTTAGCTACGAGCAGTACTTC
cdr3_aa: CASSSTFSYEQYF

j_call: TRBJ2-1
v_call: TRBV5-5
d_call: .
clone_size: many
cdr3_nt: TGTGCCAGCAGCAGACGACATGGGGAAAGCTCCTACAATGAGCAGTTCTTC
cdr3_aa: CASSRRHGESSYNEQFF

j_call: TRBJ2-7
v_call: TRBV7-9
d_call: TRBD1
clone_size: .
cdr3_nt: TGTGCCAGCAGCTTAGTAGGGGGCGGTTACGAGCAGTACTTC
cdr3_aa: CASSLVGGGYEQYF

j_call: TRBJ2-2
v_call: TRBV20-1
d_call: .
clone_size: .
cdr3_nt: TGCAGTGCTAGAGGGACGGCGGCCGGGGAGCTGTTTTTT
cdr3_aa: CSARGTAAGELFF

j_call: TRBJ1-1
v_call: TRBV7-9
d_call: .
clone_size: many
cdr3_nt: TGTGCCAGCAGCTTAGCAGCGAGCGGGCCTGAAGCTTTCTTT
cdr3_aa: CASSLAASGPEAFF

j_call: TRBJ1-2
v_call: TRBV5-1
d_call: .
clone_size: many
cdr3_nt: TGCGCCAGCAGCTTGGCGGACAGCTTCGGGGGCTACACCTTC
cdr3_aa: CASSLADSFGGYTF

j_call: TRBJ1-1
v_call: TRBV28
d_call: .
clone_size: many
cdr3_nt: TGTGCCAGCAGTTTGGGACAACAGAACACTGAAGCTTTCTTT
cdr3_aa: CASSLGQQNTEAFF

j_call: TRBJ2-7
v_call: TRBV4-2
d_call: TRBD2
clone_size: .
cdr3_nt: TGTGCCAGCAGCCAAGAGCGGGGGAGCGAGCAGTACTTC
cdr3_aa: CASSQERGSEQYF

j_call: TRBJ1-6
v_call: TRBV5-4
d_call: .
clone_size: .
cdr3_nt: TGTGCCAGCAGCCCACCGGGACTAAATTCACCCCTCCACTTT
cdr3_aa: CASSPPGLNSPLHF

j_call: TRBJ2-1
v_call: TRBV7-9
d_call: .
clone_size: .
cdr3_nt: TGTGCCAGCAGCTTAGCGGGGGGTGAGCAGTTCTTC
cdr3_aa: CASSLAGGEQFF

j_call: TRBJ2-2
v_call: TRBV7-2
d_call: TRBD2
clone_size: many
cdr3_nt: TGTGCCAGCAGCCACGGGGGGAGCGGGAGGCACACCGGGGAGCTGTTTTTT
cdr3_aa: CASSHGGSGRHTGELFF

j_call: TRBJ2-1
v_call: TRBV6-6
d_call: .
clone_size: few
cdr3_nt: TGTGCCAGCAGTTACTCGGCACAGGGAGATGAGCAGTTCTTC
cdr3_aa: CASSYSAQGDEQFF

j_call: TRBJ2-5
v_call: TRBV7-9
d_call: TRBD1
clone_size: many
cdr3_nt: TGTGCCAGCAGCTTACCCCAGGGGGCAGCGACCCAGTACTTC
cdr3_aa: CASSLPQGAATQYF

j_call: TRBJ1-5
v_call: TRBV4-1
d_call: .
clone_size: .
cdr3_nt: TGCGCCAGCAGCCAAGATCTTGCCCGAAGAGATCAGCCCCAGCATTTT
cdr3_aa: CASSQDLARRDQPQHF

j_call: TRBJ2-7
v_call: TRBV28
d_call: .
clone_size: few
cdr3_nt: TGTGCCAGTTCGGGGGCGAGGGAGCAGTACTTC
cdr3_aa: CASSGAREQYF

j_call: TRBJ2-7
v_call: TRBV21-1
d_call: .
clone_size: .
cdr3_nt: TGTGCCAGCAGCAAATTGAGGGGGTACGAGCAGTACTTC
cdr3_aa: CASSKLRGYEQYF

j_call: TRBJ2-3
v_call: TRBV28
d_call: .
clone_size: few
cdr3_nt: TGTGCCAGCAGTAAACCGGGATCTCGGCAGGGTACGCAGTATTTT
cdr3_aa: CASSKPGSRQGTQYF

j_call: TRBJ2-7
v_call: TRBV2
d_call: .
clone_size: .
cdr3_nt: TGTGCCAGCAGCCCACGGGGTTCATCGGGAGCGAACAACGACGAGCAGTACTTC
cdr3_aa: CASSPRGSSGANNDEQYF

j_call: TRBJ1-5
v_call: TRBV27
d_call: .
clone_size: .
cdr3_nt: TGTGCCAGCAGTCCGGACAGTCTAGTACGAAATCAGCCCCAGCATTTT
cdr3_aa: CASSPDSLVRNQPQHF

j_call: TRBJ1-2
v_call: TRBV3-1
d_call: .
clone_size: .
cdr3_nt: TGTGCCAGCAGCCAAGAGTTTACAGGGAGCTTTAACTATGGCTACACCTTC
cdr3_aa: CASSQEFTGSFNYGYTF

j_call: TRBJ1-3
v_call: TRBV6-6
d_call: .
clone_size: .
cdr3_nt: TGTGTCACCTCTAATGGAAACACCATATATTTT
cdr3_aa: CVTSNGNTIYF

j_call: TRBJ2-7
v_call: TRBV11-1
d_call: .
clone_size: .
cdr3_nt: TGTGCCAGCAGCTTAGCGCTTTTCTACGAGCAGTACTTC
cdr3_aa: CASSLALFYEQYF